The 27 T cell receptor beta chains in this list originate from one sample, sequenced in a study of T cell clonality in common variable immunodeficiency. TCRdb's table, derived via immunoSEQ multiplex PCR, lists solely in-frame clones and lacks some. This sample has tens of thousands of clones and no singletons, with over 2% in the ten largest. The sequencing sample was made of peripheral blood mononuclear cells. The receptors shown here come from a person aged 18-70 years in good health.

This clone was counted many times. This CDR3 is CASSVGTDSYEQYF. The part of the CDR3 DNA that was read is TGCGCCAGCAGTGTTGGGACAGACTCCTACGAG. The chain has TRBV10-1 and TRBJ2-7; 7 positions match TRBD1. The missing CDR3 end, 3 residues past where the read stops, is filled in from the germline J gene. The CDR3 runs 14 residues. The germline gives CDR1 WNHNN, CDR2 SYGVQD (reference sequence). V shed 4 bases and J 0 bases; nucleotides not matched to a gene: 3.

Details on this clone: The read terminates 3 residues ahead of where the CDR3 ends, so the germline J gene completes it. This chain connects TRBV7-3 to TRBJ1-1; D is possibly TRBD1 (5 bases). The CDR3 loop spans 14 amino acids. Germline V gene sequence: CDR1 SGHTA, CDR2 FQGTGA. The CDR3 bases that were read are TGTGCCAGCAGCTCTGGGACTAGCGGGGACGGA. Its translation is CASSSGTSGDG. The whole CDR3 sequence is CASSSGTSGDGAFF.

The table lists this clone with many counts. The observed sequence ends 3 residues before the CDR3 terminus, with the missing tail filled in from the germline J gene. The chain couples TRBV12-3 or TRBV12-4 to TRBJ1-2; D unresolved. With 1 base removed from V and 3 bases from J, the gap between germline ends came to 6 bases. This CDR3 spans 13 amino acids. The part of the CDR3 DNA that was read is TGTGCCAGCAGTTTAGAGGTGTACTATGGC. This sequence encodes CASSLEVYYG. From start to end, the CDR3 is CASSLEVYYGYTF.

At least ten counts were recorded for this clone. The CDR3 goes on 3 residues after the read ends, and that part is filled in from the germline J gene. The V call is TRBV4-1, the J call TRBJ2-3; 11 nucleotides align to TRBD2. Germline-derived CDR1 and CDR2 are MGHRA and YSYEKL. The junction had 4 bases not matched to a gene; V was cut back by 2 bases and J by 3 bases. The CDR3 has 16 residues. CDR3 bases read: TGCGCCAGCAGCCAAATCAGACTAGCGGGGACAGATACG. Translation gives CASSQIRLAGTDT. The full CDR3 is CASSQIRLAGTDTQYF.

This clone was seen repeatedly, ten times or more. Read coverage stops 3 residues before the CDR3 terminus; the germline J gene supplies the remainder. This sequence joins TRBV11-2 and TRBJ2-7; 8 bases fit TRBD1. V lost 5 bases to trimming and J lost 3 bases; unmatched junction nucleotides: 9. Per the germline V gene, CDR1 is SGHAT and CDR2 is FQNNGV. The CDR3 has 15 amino acids. The sequenced part of the CDR3 DNA is TGTGCCAGCAGCCAGACGCGGACAGGGATCTACGAG. Its translation is CASSQTRTGIYE. In full, the CDR3 reads CASSQTRTGIYEQYF.

At least ten counts were recorded for this clone. The sequence runs out 3 residues before the end of the CDR3; the remainder is reconstructed from the germline J gene. J is TRBJ2-1 and V is TRBV20-1; tentatively, D is TRBD2 (5 bases). With 8 bases removed from V and 6 bases from J, the gap between germline ends came to 20 bases. Germline lookup yields CDR1 DFQATT and CDR2 SNEGSKA (reference sequence). CDR3 length: 14 amino acids. CDR3 sequence reads: CSSSPRAGANEQFF. CDR3 bases read: TGCAGTTCTTCCCCGCGGGCAGGAGCCAATGAG.

This clone was observed many times. The CDR3 end falls 3 residues outside the read, so it is completed with the germline J gene. This chain connects TRBV20-1 to TRBJ2-1; TRBD2 agrees at 14 bases. This CDR3 comprises 17 residues. The V gene's germline CDR1 is DFQATT and CDR2 SNEGSKA (reference sequence). Trimming took 6 bases from V and 4 from J; bases not matched to a gene: 11. CDR3 DNA, as far as it was read: TGCAGTGCCCCGGGACTAGCGGGGGCCCTAGGTTACAATGAG. Its translation: CSAPGLAGALGYNE. The whole CDR3 sequence is CSAPGLAGALGYNEQFF.

This clone was picked up many times. The CDR3 end lies 3 residues beyond the end of the read and is filled in from the germline J gene. This chain uses TRBV20-1 with TRBJ1-1; D uncertain. Germline V CDR1 and CDR2: DFQATT, SNEGSKA (reference sequence). The ends were cut back, 5 bases at V and 5 bases at J, with 12 bases in the middle. The CDR3 extends over 12 amino acids. CDR3 in amino acids: CSARGDGTEAFF. The covered CDR3 bases are TGCAGTGCTCGCGGCGATGGGACTGAA.

Details on this clone: The sequence runs out 3 residues before the end of the CDR3; the remainder is reconstructed from the germline J gene. The chain carries TRBV30 and TRBJ1-2, with 11 bases identical to TRBD1. CDR3 size: 13 residues. Germline assignment: CDR1 GTSNPN and CDR2 SVGIG (reference sequence). Incomplete CDR3 DNA: TGTGCCTGGAGTGTAGGACAGGGGGCCGCC. Its translation: CAWSVGQGAA. The whole CDR3 protein is CAWSVGQGAAYTF.

To note about this clone: At one end the junction does not follow the germline gene, possibly because of a read error. The read ends 3 residues early relative to the CDR3; the germline J gene fills the gap. This same CDR3 is encoded by further DNA sequences in the sample. The chain links TRBV5-1 to TRBJ1-3, with D possibly matching TRBD1 (6 bases). The length of the CDR3 is 14 residues. Germline loops: CDR1 SGHRS, CDR2 YFSETQ. The CDR3 loop is CASSVGTPGNTIYF. Partial CDR3 DNA: TGCGCCAGCAGCGTTGGGACACCCGGAAACACA.

Ten or more counts support this clone. Read data end 3 residues before the CDR3 end; the end is taken from the germline J gene. V and J are TRBV7-3 and TRBJ2-3; D is unclear. The CDR3 is made up of 14 amino acids. V was shortened by 2 bases and J by 4 bases, with 10 bases between the two germline ends. Germline loops: CDR1 SGHTA, CDR2 FQGTGA. The CDR3 bases that were read are TGTGCCAGCAGCTTAGGCGCGAGCGCAGATACG. This encodes CASSLGASADT. The CDR3 reads in full as CASSLGASADTQYF.

This clone showed up just a few times. The CDR3 end is not reached by the read, which stops 3 residues before it; the germline J gene fills it in. The genes are TRBV7-9 and TRBJ1-2, with TRBD1 identical over 7 bases. V trimming: 0 bases; J trimming: 4 bases; junction bases outside the gene matches: 5. The V gene's germline CDR1 is SEHNR and CDR2 FQNEAQ (reference sequence). This CDR3 is built from 15 residues. The CDR3 spells CASSLAGGRSYGYTF. The covered CDR3 bases are TGTGCCAGCAGCTTAGCAGGGGGCCGCAGCTATGGC.

The table lists this clone with many counts. The missing CDR3 end, 3 residues past where the read stops, is filled in from the germline J gene. The V and J genes are TRBV2 and TRBJ2-1, with 9 bases matching TRBD2. V shed 3 bases and J 8 bases; nucleotides not matched to a gene: 5. The CDR3 has 14 residues. CDR1 is SNHLY and CDR2 is FYNNEI in the germline V gene. This CDR3 is CASSELRGGYEQFF. The part of the CDR3 DNA that was read is TGTGCCAGCAGTGAGTTGCGGGGGGGCTATGAG.

This clone has ten or more counts. The read comes to an end 3 residues before the CDR3 does, leaving the germline J gene to fill in the end. The chain uses TRBV30 and TRBJ2-1; 11 nucleotides match TRBD2. The CDR3 length is 15 residues. Germline lookup yields CDR1 GTSNPN and CDR2 SVGIG (reference sequence). With 4 bases clipped from V and 8 bases from J, the junction kept 10 bases outside the gene matches. The sequenced CDR3 bases are TGTGCCTGGAAGGGCACTAGCGGGAGCAAGGATGAG. Amino acid sequence: CAWKGTSGSKDE. From start to end, the CDR3 is CAWKGTSGSKDEQFF.

This clone occurred many times. The read ends 3 residues early relative to the CDR3; the germline J gene fills the gap. This sequence joins TRBV6-4 and TRBJ1-1; no definite D call. The CDR3 consists of 13 residues. CDR1 and CDR2 (germline): MRHNA, SNTAGT. Between the trimmed V and J ends, which lost 3 bases and 1 base, there was a span of 6 bases. Here the CDR3 reads CASSEQANTEAFF. The covered CDR3 bases are TGTGCCAGCAGTGAGCAGGCGAACACTGAA.

The table lists this clone with many counts. The CDR3 goes on 3 residues after the read ends, and that part is filled in from the germline J gene. V usage is TRBV12-3 or TRBV12-4 and J usage is TRBJ2-7; 9 nucleotides line up with TRBD1. The CDR3 has 16 residues. J was trimmed by 4 bases and V by 6 bases; bases with no gene match: 13. CDR3 residues: CASSHPGQGAEYEQYF. The covered CDR3 bases are TGTGCCAGCAGCCATCCGGGACAGGGCGCGGAATACGAG.

This clone was detected many times. With the read ending 3 residues before the CDR3 end, the germline J gene is used to fill in that end. J is TRBJ1-1 and V is TRBV20-1; TRBD1 matches 9 bases. The V gene end was trimmed by 6 bases and the J gene end by 1 base; junction bases not matched to a gene: 3. The CDR3 totals 13 residues. Germline V gene data show CDR1 as DFQATT and CDR2 as SNEGSKA (reference sequence). The part of the CDR3 DNA that was read is TGCAGTGCGACGACAGGGGGGAACACTGAA. This sequence encodes CSATTGGNTE. The whole CDR3 reads CSATTGGNTEAFF.

This clone was seen ten or more times. The read finishes 3 residues shy of the CDR3 end, and the germline J gene is used to complete it. The chain is built from TRBV5-1 and TRBJ2-2, with D perhaps matching TRBD1 (5 bases). Germline V CDR1 and CDR2: SGHRS, YFSETQ. V was clipped by 4 bases and J by 0 bases, with 10 bases between them. The CDR3 has 15 residues. CDR3 amino acids: CASSPLGANTGELFF. Incomplete CDR3 DNA: TGCGCCAGCAGCCCGCTAGGGGCGAACACCGGGGAG.

This clone was detected ten times or more. From the germline J gene comes the end of the CDR3, since the read stops 3 residues before it. The chain links TRBV9 to TRBJ2-2, with D unresolved. The V gene's germline CDR1 is SGDLS and CDR2 YYNGEE. This CDR3 contains 15 residues. V lost 0 bases and J lost 2, with 8 bases in between. The CDR3 spells CASSVGGSNTGELFF. CDR3 DNA, as far as it was read: TGTGCCAGCAGCGTAGGCGGTAGTAACACCGGGGAG.

This clone showed up many times. The junction differs from germline at one of its ends, possibly a read error. Read sequence stops 3 residues before the CDR3 end, and the germline J gene provides the missing end. The rearrangement links TRBV29-1 to TRBJ2-2; maybe TRBD1 (6 bases). Germline V gene sequence: CDR1 SQVTM, CDR2 ANQGSEA. The CDR3 is 13 residues long. CDR3 loop: CSVDRGNTGELFF. The DNA read from the CDR3 is TGCAGCGTTGACAGGGGAAACACTGGGGAG.

This clone was detected ten times or more. The read finishes 3 residues shy of the CDR3 end, and the germline J gene is used to complete it. This chain connects TRBV20-1 to TRBJ1-2; 8 nucleotides agree with TRBD1. Germline CDR1 is DFQATT and CDR2 is SNEGSKA (reference sequence). V was pared by 1 base and J by 3 bases, with 7 bases of the junction left unmatched. The CDR3 is made up of 15 amino acids. Incomplete CDR3 DNA: TGCAGTGCTAGAGGTAGGGGACAGGAGGACTATGGC. Amino acid sequence: CSARGRGQEDYG. In full, the CDR3 reads CSARGRGQEDYGYTF.

This clone has at least ten counts. The read is 3 residues too short to cover the CDR3 end, so that end is filled in from the germline J gene. The V gene is TRBV18, the J gene TRBJ2-7; D perhaps matches TRBD1 (6 bases). Trimming took off 3 bases at V and 1 base at J, with 13 bases between the two ends. Germline assignment: CDR1 KGHSH and CDR2 LQKENI. There are 15 residues in the CDR3. CDR3 DNA (partial): TGTGCCAGCTCACCTATCCAGGGGACATCCTACGAG. As protein: CASSPIQGTSYE. From start to end, the CDR3 is CASSPIQGTSYEQYF.

This clone was seen repeatedly, ten times or more. The CDR3 end is not reached by the read, which stops 3 residues before it; the germline J gene fills it in. The gene calls are TRBV7-6 and TRBJ2-3; 14 nucleotides match TRBD2. CDR1 SGHVS and CDR2 FNYEAQ come from the germline V gene. V shed 0 bases and J 5 bases; nucleotides not matched to a gene: 7. The CDR3 covers 18 residues. The CDR3: CASSLAMGLAGEGDTQYF. The sequenced CDR3 bases are TGTGCCAGCAGCTTAGCGATGGGACTAGCGGGAGAGGGAGATACG.

This clone has ten or more counts. From the germline J gene comes the end of the CDR3, since the read stops 3 residues before it. V and J are TRBV2 and TRBJ1-5, with D perhaps matching TRBD1 (5 bases). The germline V gene has CDR1 SNHLY and CDR2 FYNNEI. The CDR3 totals 14 residues. The V end lost 3 bases, the J end lost 2 bases, and 8 bases lay between the germline ends. CDR3 residues: CASSDGGGNQPQHF. CDR3 DNA, as far as it was read: TGTGCCAGCAGTGACGGGGGTGGCAATCAGCCC.

Concerning this clone: The read ends 3 residues shy of where the CDR3 ends; the end is completed using the germline J gene. The rearrangement links TRBV5-1 to TRBJ1-1; unclear D gene. CDR1 is SGHRS, CDR2 YFSETQ, per germline. Trimming removed 3 bases from V and 4 bases from J, with 13 bases in between. CDR3 size: 14 residues. CDR3 residues: CASSSGQYGTEAFF. CDR3 DNA (partial): TGCGCCAGCAGCTCGGGTCAGTACGGCACTGAA.

This clone was seen ten or more times. The read halts 3 residues ahead of the CDR3 end, with the missing end drawn from the germline J gene. This chain uses TRBV20-1 with TRBJ1-1, with 7 nucleotides matching TRBD1. Germline V gene sequence: CDR1 DFQATT, CDR2 SNEGSKA (reference sequence). The CDR3 contains 14 residues. Trimming cost V 2 bases and J 6 bases; bases outside gene matches: 9. CDR3 in amino acids: CSARPGRQGAEAFF. Incomplete CDR3 DNA: TGCAGTGCTAGACCAGGACGACAGGGTGCTGAA.

This clone occurred a few times. The read falls 3 residues short of the CDR3 end, and the missing part is taken from the germline J gene. The chain carries TRBV10-2 and TRBJ2-3; 7 nucleotides line up with TRBD1. Germline CDR1 and CDR2: WSHSY and SAAADI. The CDR3 is 15 amino acids. V lost 2 bases, J lost 1 base, and 3 bases stayed unmatched. The DNA read from the CDR3 is TGCGCCAGCAGTGAGAGGGGACAGCGCACAGATACG. Residues: CASSERGQRTDT. The entire CDR3 protein reads CASSERGQRTDTQYF.